This TCR beta chain emerged from a study of molecular identifiers for immune sequencing clone quantification. Whole-study results and caveats: Naive cells had under 1% of molecules in clones above 20 RNA copies, effectors over 99%. Should identical TCR molecules share a barcode, the sizes of highly expanded clones could be underestimated.

With listed TCR primers and previously described methods, bulk TCR libraries were prepared. In TCRdb, the PCR reads were re-called with MiXCR into one record per CDR3 protein. The repertoire holds 65,000 to 70,000 distinct CDR3 sequences, with roughly 18% as singletons. Sorting isolated naive CD8 T cells as CD8+CD4-CCR7+CD45RA+ events. The germline V gene has CDR1 SEHNR and CDR2 FQNEAQ (reference sequence). Trimming left V 9 bases short and J 2 bases short, with 11 bases between. The CDR3 is 12 residues long. Concerning this clonotype: Its antigen is as yet unknown.

This TCR came from a human donor in good health. Some libraries in this study had Jurkat cell RNA spiked in. The chain combines TRBV7-9 with TRBJ2-7; D is perhaps TRBD1 (6 bases). Sequenced input: naive CD8+ T cells from blood, with Jurkat cell RNA spiked in. Subset here: FACS-sorted CD8+CD4-CCR7+CD45RA+ naive T cells. The CDR3 reads CASQDSTYEQYF. CDR3 nucleotide sequence: TGTGCCAGTCAGGACAGCACCTACGAGCAGTACTTC.